The 19 T cell receptor beta chains presented below share a single source sample, sequenced in a study of T cells in Graves' hyperthyroidism and ophthalmopathy. The investigators amplified TCR beta CDR3 regions from RNA transcripts. First-round RT-PCR targeting the TCR CDR3 was performed with the HTBI primer set. TCRdb ran MiXCR on the multiplex PCR reads and lists one entry per CDR3 protein. This table holds a few hundred thousand distinct CDR3 sequences, approximately 14% found once. The sample was blood. The receptors derive from a woman under 40 with Graves' hyperthyroidism.

The chain couples TRBV7-8 to TRBJ2-1; 8 bases fit TRBD2. The CDR3 extends over 14 amino acids. Germline values: CDR1 SGHVS, CDR2 FQNEAQ. Trimming removed 8 bases from V and 7 bases from J; junction bases left unmatched: 10. Here the CDR3 reads CASEAAGVRNEQFF. CDR3 coding DNA: TGTGCCAGCGAGGCAGCGGGAGTTCGGAATGAGCAGTTCTTC. Full variable domain (missing parts from reference TRBV7-8 and TRBJ2-1): GAGVSQSPRYKVAKRGQDVALRCDPISGHVSLFWYQQALGQGPEFLTYFQNEAQLDKSGLPSDRFFAERPEGSVSTLKIQRTQQEDSAVYLCASEAAGVRNEQFFGPGTRLTVL.

The chain couples TRBV19 to TRBJ2-2; tentatively, D is TRBD1 (7 bases). From germline, CDR1 is LNHDA and CDR2 SQIVND (reference sequence). This CDR3 has 16 amino acids. V lost 2 bases and J 4 bases, leaving 14 bases between the germline ends. The CDR3 sequence: CASSIMEGAATGELFF. The CDR3 coding sequence is TGTGCCAGTAGTATAATGGAGGGGGCGGCCACCGGGGAGCTGTTTTTT.

The V call is TRBV20-1, the J call TRBJ1-5; D is uncertain. Trimming pared 0 bases from V and 4 bases from J, leaving 10 bases between. The CDR3 is 14 residues long. Germline V CDR1 and CDR2: DFQATT, SNEGSKA (reference sequence). CDR3 sequence reads: CSAREGSINQPQHF. The CDR3 nucleotides read TGCAGTGCTAGAGAGGGTAGTATTAATCAGCCCCAGCATTTT.

On this clonotype: A much larger clone lies one base from this, so it may be a read error. The chain couples TRBV18 to TRBJ1-2; 9 bases match TRBD1. Germline values: CDR1 KGHSH, CDR2 LQKENI. Trimming removed 5 bases from V and 6 bases from J; junction bases left unmatched: 7. CDR3 length: 14 amino acids. The CDR3 is CASSSDRGSHGYTF. CDR3 coding DNA: TGTGCCAGCTCATCGGACAGGGGATCGCATGGCTACACCTTC.

Many counts were recorded for this clonotype. The V gene is TRBV24-1, the J gene TRBJ2-5; D ambiguous. The CDR3 runs 11 residues. The ends were cut back, 3 bases at V and 5 bases at J, with 3 bases in the middle. The germline gives CDR1 KGHDR, CDR2 SFDVKD. The CDR3 DNA follows: TGTGCCACCAGTGATGGGGAGACCCAGTACTTC. Amino acid sequence: CATSDGETQYF.

This clonotype has a handful of counts. CDR3 residues: CATSAYSTGTDYEQYF. CDR3 DNA sequence: TGTGCCACCAGTGCCTACTCGACAGGGACCGATTACGAGCAGTACTTC. This chain joins TRBV24-1 and TRBJ2-7; 7 positions match TRBD1. Germline V gives CDR1 KGHDR, CDR2 SFDVKD. This CDR3 comprises 16 residues. V trimming: 5 bases; J trimming: 4 bases; junction bases outside the gene matches: 13.

Ten or more counts support this clonotype. This chain links TRBV7-9 with TRBJ2-3; TRBD2 might be the D (5 bases). The CDR3 runs to 11 residues. From germline, CDR1 is SEHNR and CDR2 FQNEAQ (reference sequence). The V end was cut by 11 bases, the J end by 2 bases, with 8 bases between. The CDR3 sequence: CAYGNTDTQYF. The CDR3 coding sequence is TGTGCCTACGGGAACACAGATACGCAGTATTTT.

Ten or more counts support this clonotype. The chain is built from TRBV20-1 and TRBJ2-3; 14 positions agree with TRBD2. The CDR3 extends over 13 amino acids. V lost 8 bases, J lost 5 bases, and 3 bases stayed unmatched. Germline values: CDR1 DFQATT, CDR2 SNEGSKA (reference sequence). The CDR3 nucleotides read TGCAGTACCGGGACTAGCGGGAGAGATACGCAGTATTTT. Translating it yields CSTGTSGRDTQYF.

This clonotype was recorded many times. This chain links TRBV11-2 with TRBJ1-4, with D hard to call. In germline, CDR1 is SGHAT, CDR2 FQNNGV. V was clipped by 1 base and J by 6 bases, with 9 bases between them. This CDR3 contains 14 residues. The CDR3 loop is CASSLGVLHEKLFF. The CDR3 region has the DNA TGTGCCAGCAGCTTAGGGGTCTTACATGAAAAACTGTTTTTT.

The sample holds many counts of this clonotype. V usage is TRBV30 and J usage is TRBJ2-2; D uncertain. CDR1 is GTSNPN, CDR2 SVGIG, per germline (reference sequence). This CDR3 is 12 amino acids long. V shed 8 bases and J shed 3 bases, with 10 bases lying between them. This chain's CDR3 is CAGTQYTGELFF. The CDR3 DNA follows: TGTGCCGGTACTCAATACACCGGGGAGCTGTTTTTT.

The sample holds a few counts of this clonotype. CDR3 region: CASAPGASNNEQFF. DNA of the CDR3: TGTGCCAGCGCCCCGGGAGCCTCAAACAATGAGCAGTTCTTC. This chain connects TRBV11-3 to TRBJ2-1, with a tentative D call TRBD2 (6 bases). Germline assignment: CDR1 SGHNT and CDR2 YENEEA. This CDR3 spans 14 amino acids. With 8 bases removed from V and 5 bases from J, the gap between germline ends came to 16 bases. Based on the CDR3 plus reference TRBV11-3 and TRBJ2-1, the full variable domain is EAGVVQSPRYKIIEKKQPVAFWCNPISGHNTLYWYLQNLGQGPELLIRYENEEAVDDSQLPKDRFSAERLKGVDSTLKIQPAELGDSAVYLCASAPGASNNEQFFGPGTRLTVL.

This clonotype was recorded at least ten times. This rearrangement joins TRBV7-8 to TRBJ2-7, with 10 bases identical to TRBD2. Germline assignment: CDR1 SGHVS and CDR2 FQNEAQ. Trimming took 5 bases from V and 5 from J; bases not matched to a gene: 15. The CDR3 runs to 17 residues. The CDR3 DNA reads TGTGCCAGCAGCCAAAGGTGGTCGGGACTAGCGATCCACGAGCAGTACTTC. Residues: CASSQRWSGLAIHEQYF.

This clonotype was counted at least ten times. The chain links TRBV20-1 to TRBJ2-3, with TRBD2 identical over 7 bases. Trimming took 0 bases from V and 3 from J; bases not matched to a gene: 15. CDR1 and CDR2 (germline): DFQATT, SNEGSKA (reference sequence). CDR3 size: 18 residues. The chain's CDR3 is CSARETTEGGLETDTQYF. CDR3 coding DNA: TGCAGTGCTAGAGAAACCACCGAGGGAGGGCTTGAGACAGATACGCAGTATTTT.

The genes are TRBV12-3 or TRBV12-4 and TRBJ2-1, with 16 bases aligning to TRBD2. V lost 6 bases, J lost 4 bases, and 12 bases stayed unmatched. The CDR3 covers 19 residues. This CDR3 reads CASRKKGLAGGPKYNEQFF. CDR3 sequence (DNA): TGTGCCAGCAGGAAAAAGGGACTAGCGGGAGGGCCAAAATACAATGAGCAGTTCTTC.

This clonotype appeared many times. V is TRBV7-9 and J is TRBJ2-3; D possibly corresponds to TRBD1 (6 bases). Between the trimmed V and J ends, which lost 7 bases and 1 base, there was a span of 15 bases. The CDR3 extends over 15 amino acids. CDR1 SEHNR and CDR2 FQNEAQ come from the germline V gene (reference sequence). This CDR3 is CASTHPDRRTDTQYF. DNA for the CDR3: TGTGCCAGCACCCATCCGGACAGACGCACAGATACGCAGTATTTT.

In this sample, this clonotype turned up a few times. The J gene is TRBJ2-1, the V gene TRBV10-3; TRBD2 agrees at 8 bases. After removal of 8 bases from V and 7 bases from J, the junction contained 10 bases not matched to a gene. Germline CDR1 ENHRY, CDR2 SYGVKD. CDR3 size: 14 residues. For the CDR3, the DNA is TGTGCCATCCGGAGCCGGGAGGGCCCTAATGAGCAGTTCTTC. This encodes CAIRSREGPNEQFF.

At least ten counts were recorded for this clonotype. This chain uses TRBV10-3 with TRBJ2-7; tentative D call: TRBD1 (5 bases). Germline values: CDR1 ENHRY, CDR2 SYGVKD. V lost 2 bases, J lost 6 bases, and 17 bases lay in between. The CDR3 consists of 15 residues. In nucleotides, the CDR3 is TGTGCCATCAGTGAGCGGGTGGGAACAGGAACCGAGCAGTACTTC. Its translation: CAISERVGTGTEQYF.

The rearrangement links TRBV7-9 to TRBJ2-1, with 14 nucleotides matching TRBD2. CDR3 size: 18 residues. Germline V lookup: CDR1 SEHNR, CDR2 FQNEAQ (reference sequence). With 5 bases clipped from V and 10 bases from J, the junction kept 16 bases outside the gene matches. DNA of the CDR3: TGTGCCAGCAGCCCACCAGTAACCGGGACTAGCGGGAGTTGGGAGCAGTTCTTC. It translates to CASSPPVTGTSGSWEQFF. Using reference TRBV7-9 and TRBJ2-1 for the parts outside the CDR3, the full variable domain is DTGVSQNPRHKITKRGQNVTFRCDPISEHNRLYWYRQTLGQGPEFLTYFQNEAQLEKSRLLSDRFSAERPKGSFSTLEIQRTEQGDSAMYLCASSPPVTGTSGSWEQFFGPGTRLTVL.

The chain combines TRBV11-2 with TRBJ2-1; tentative D call: TRBD2 (5 bases). This CDR3 contains 20 residues. V lost 1 base and J 4 bases, leaving 26 bases between the germline ends. The germline V gene encodes CDR1 SGHAT and CDR2 FQNNGV. Here the CDR3 reads CASSLGLPGLPAGRYNEQFF. CDR3 in DNA: TGTGCCAGCAGCTTAGGACTACCCGGGTTGCCCGCCGGGCGTTACAATGAGCAGTTCTTC.